This is a list of T cell receptor beta chains from one sample in a study of blood T cell repertoires in COVID-19. Assay: immunoSEQ multiplex PCR; the TCRdb copy retains only in-frame clones and omits some. The sample yields about 69,000 clones, around 87% seen once. The sequenced sample was peripheral blood. The receptors derive from a man aged 50 to 59 with acute or convalescent COVID-19. Both conserved end residues are part of each CDR3. The order of the fields is J gene, CDR3 length, D gene, clone size, V gene, CDR3 DNA, CDR3 protein. A D gene is named only where the DNA matches it firmly. A clone size is listed for some rows: how often the clone was seen (once, few, many), or a class if it is expanded.

TRBJ2-5 | 16 | TRBD1 | NA | TRBV18 | TGTGCCAGCTCACCGAGTTGGGACAGGGGGGAAGAGACCCAGTACTTC | CASSPSWDRGEETQYF
TRBJ1-1 | 15 | NA | NA | TRBV6-5 | TGTGCCAGCAGTTTTCTCGGGAGTCAACATTTGAAAGCTTTCTTT | CASSFLGSQHLKAFF
TRBJ1-1 | 11 | NA | once | TRBV12-3/TRBV12-4 | TGTGCCAGCAGTTCCAGGGGAGAAGCTTTCTTT | CASSSRGEAFF
TRBJ2-7 | 16 | TRBD2 | NA | TRBV6-5 | TGTGCCAGCAGTTACTCCGCTAGCGGGGAACCCTACGAGCAGTACTTC | CASSYSASGEPYEQYF
TRBJ2-7 | 15 | NA | once | TRBV10-2 | TGCGCCAGCAGGAGGGGGAGGGACTCCTCCTACGAGCAGTACTTC | CASRRGRDSSYEQYF
TRBJ2-5 | 15 | TRBD1 | NA | TRBV18 | TGTGCCAGCTCACCCGGGACAGGGGGCGCCGAGACCCAGTACTTC | CASSPGTGGAETQYF
TRBJ2-5 | 17 | TRBD2 | NA | TRBV5-1 | TGCGCCAGCAGCCTAACTAGCGGGGCCATCGAGCAAGAGACCCAGTACTTC | CASSLTSGAIEQETQYF
TRBJ2-7 | 16 | TRBD1 | once | TRBV7-9 | TGTGCCAGCAGGCCAAGAGGGACAGGGAACTCCTACGAGCAGTACTTC | CASRPRGTGNSYEQYF
TRBJ1-4 | 15 | NA | NA | TRBV10-1 | TGCGCCAGCAGTGAGAGGGGGACGTATAATGAAAAACTGTTTTTT | CASSERGTYNEKLFF
TRBJ2-3 | 15 | TRBD1 | NA | TRBV2 | TGTGCCAGCAGTGCACTACAGGGGGACACAGATACGCAGTATTTT | CASSALQGDTDTQYF
TRBJ2-7 | 17 | TRBD2 | NA | TRBV6-1 | TGTGCCAGCAGTGAAGGGGGGTGGAGGCGGGAGGTGGACGAGCAGTACTTC | CASSEGGWRREVDEQYF
TRBJ1-2 | 14 | TRBD1 | NA | TRBV9 | TGTGCCAGCAGCGTAGGGACAGGGCCTGTAGGCTACACCTTC | CASSVGTGPVGYTF
TRBJ2-1 | 16 | TRBD1 | NA | TRBV19 | TGTGCCAGTAGTGCCCCCCCCGGGACAGACTACAATGAGCAGTTCTTC | CASSAPPGTDYNEQFF
TRBJ1-3 | 14 | TRBD1 | NA | TRBV5-1 | TGCGCCAGCAGCTTGGACAGGGGTGGAAACACCATATATTTT | CASSLDRGGNTIYF
TRBJ2-5 | 12 | NA | once | TRBV29-1 | TGCAGCGTTGCGGCTGGGGCAGAGACCCAGTACTTC | CSVAAGAETQYF
TRBJ2-3 | 16 | NA | NA | TRBV18 | TGTGCCAGCTCACCATACGTGACGGGAAGCACAGATACGCAGTATTTT | CASSPYVTGSTDTQYF
TRBJ2-1 | 15 | NA | NA | TRBV24-1 | TGTGCCACCAGTGGCCCTCTTTATTCTGAGAATGAGCAGTTCTTC | CATSGPLYSENEQFF
TRBJ2-5 | 19 | TRBD2 | NA | TRBV19 | TGTGCCAGTACCCCATCCCACCTACTAGCGGGAGATCGCCAAGAGACCCAGTACTTC | CASTPSHLLAGDRQETQYF
TRBJ1-4 | 12 | NA | NA | TRBV11-3 | TGTGCCAGCAGCTTCGGTAATGAAAAACTGTTTTTT | CASSFGNEKLFF
TRBJ1-2 | 12 | TRBD1 | NA | TRBV2 | TGTGCCAGCAAGGGACAGGGTGAAGGCTACACCTTC | CASKGQGEGYTF
TRBJ2-1 | 15 | TRBD2 | once | TRBV5-4 | TGTGCCAGCAGCCAAGCGGGAGGGCTGGACAATGAGCAGTTCTTC | CASSQAGGLDNEQFF
TRBJ2-5 | 14 | NA | NA | TRBV24-1 | TGTGCCACCAGTGACTCGATCAGGGGCGAGACCCAGTACTTC | CATSDSIRGETQYF
TRBJ2-7 | 15 | TRBD1 | NA | TRBV2 | TGTGCCAGCAGTGTCGGGACAGGGGGGACATACGAGCAGTACTTC | CASSVGTGGTYEQYF
TRBJ2-1 | 17 | TRBD2 | NA | TRBV19 | TGTGCCAGTAGTACGTTAGACCTTGCTAGCGGGACCAATGAGCAGTTCTTC | CASSTLDLASGTNEQFF
TRBJ2-7 | 16 | NA | NA | TRBV12-5 | TGTGCTAGTGGTTTTAAACTAGCCGGTATCTCCTACGAGCAGTACTTC | CASGFKLAGISYEQYF
TRBJ1-3 | 16 | TRBD1 | NA | TRBV6-6 | TGTGCCAGCAGTCGAGGACAGGCCCACTCTGGAAACACCATATATTTT | CASSRGQAHSGNTIYF
TRBJ1-5 | 12 | NA | NA | TRBV6-5 | TGTGCCAGCACCCAGTTTAATCAGCCCCAGCATTTT | CASTQFNQPQHF